This is a list of T cell receptor beta chains from one sample in a study of blood T cell repertoires in COVID-19. Profiled with immunoSEQ multiplex PCR; TCRdb holds only in-frame clones, not every one. The sample consists of around 200,000 clones, approximately 88% of them appearing once. What was sequenced was peripheral blood. The receptor set was obtained from a man in his forties with acute or convalescent COVID-19. Both conserved end residues are part of each CDR3. A D gene is named only where the DNA matches it firmly. Clone size is not always given. Where it is, it says once, few, many or a class for expanded clones.

cdr3_aa: CASSYVPGQPNTEAFF; cdr3_nt: TGTGCCAGCAGTTACGTCCCAGGACAGCCGAACACTGAAGCTTTCTTT; d_call: NA; v_call: TRBV6-5; j_call: TRBJ1-1; clone_size: NA
cdr3_aa: CASSQGQGHGYTF; cdr3_nt: TGCGCCAGCAGCCAAGGACAGGGCCACGGCTACACCTTC; d_call: TRBD1; v_call: TRBV5-1; j_call: TRBJ1-2; clone_size: NA
cdr3_aa: CASSQNEPRRSEQYF; cdr3_nt: TGCGCCAGCAGCCAAAACGAGCCCCGGAGGTCCGAGCAGTACTTC; d_call: NA; v_call: TRBV4-1; j_call: TRBJ2-7; clone_size: few
cdr3_aa: CSVRWGGDNSPLHF; cdr3_nt: TGCAGCGTCCGTTGGGGGGGAGATAATTCACCCCTCCACTTT; d_call: NA; v_call: TRBV29-1; j_call: TRBJ1-6; clone_size: NA
cdr3_aa: CASSLVAAPDTQYF; cdr3_nt: TGTGCCAGCAGCTTGGTCGCGGCACCAGATACGCAGTATTTT; d_call: NA; v_call: TRBV5-4; j_call: TRBJ2-3; clone_size: NA
cdr3_aa: CASSQDSTGELFF; cdr3_nt: TGCGCCAGCAGCCAAGATAGCACCGGGGAGCTGTTTTTT; d_call: NA; v_call: TRBV4-1; j_call: TRBJ2-2; clone_size: once
cdr3_aa: CASSLGLAGAQSYTF; cdr3_nt: TGTGCCAGCAGCTTAGGTCTAGCGGGGGCGCAGAGCTACACCTTC; d_call: NA; v_call: TRBV7-2; j_call: TRBJ1-2; clone_size: NA
cdr3_aa: CASSQDLVRTGTGELFF; cdr3_nt: TGCGCCAGCAGCCAAGATCTTGTTAGGACAGGGACCGGGGAGCTGTTTTTT; d_call: TRBD1; v_call: TRBV4-3; j_call: TRBJ2-2; clone_size: NA
cdr3_aa: CASSFGVGGNSPLHF; cdr3_nt: TGCGCCAGCAGCTTCGGCGTTGGGGGGAATTCACCCCTCCACTTT; d_call: NA; v_call: TRBV5-1; j_call: TRBJ1-6; clone_size: NA
cdr3_aa: CASRFRSYNEQFF; cdr3_nt: TGTGCCAGCAGGTTCAGGTCCTACAATGAGCAGTTCTTC; d_call: NA; v_call: TRBV28; j_call: TRBJ2-1; clone_size: NA
cdr3_aa: CASRWRGIGGYTF; cdr3_nt: TGTGCCAGCAGGTGGCGGGGAATAGGTGGCTACACCTTC; d_call: NA; v_call: TRBV27; j_call: TRBJ1-2; clone_size: once
cdr3_aa: CASSYKGGEGTEAFF; cdr3_nt: TGTGCCAGCAGTTACAAAGGCGGTGAGGGCACTGAAGCTTTCTTT; d_call: NA; v_call: TRBV6-5; j_call: TRBJ1-1; clone_size: few
cdr3_aa: CASRPQGDGYTF; cdr3_nt: TGTGCCAGCAGACCACAGGGGGATGGCTACACCTTC; d_call: TRBD1; v_call: TRBV2; j_call: TRBJ1-2; clone_size: NA
cdr3_aa: CASGGGTGVTYEQYF; cdr3_nt: TGCGCCAGCGGGGGAGGGACAGGGGTAACCTACGAGCAGTACTTC; d_call: TRBD1; v_call: TRBV5-1; j_call: TRBJ2-7; clone_size: NA
cdr3_aa: CASSYRGGNQPQHF; cdr3_nt: TGTGCCAGCAGTTACAGGGGGGGCAATCAGCCCCAGCATTTT; d_call: TRBD1; v_call: TRBV27; j_call: TRBJ1-5; clone_size: NA
cdr3_aa: CASSMGQGYEQYF; cdr3_nt: TGTGCCAGTAGTATGGGACAGGGGTACGAGCAGTACTTC; d_call: TRBD1; v_call: TRBV19; j_call: TRBJ2-7; clone_size: NA
cdr3_aa: CASSTLQGVGEKLFF; cdr3_nt: TGCGCCAGCAGCACACTACAGGGAGTTGGTGAAAAACTGTTTTTT; d_call: NA; v_call: TRBV5-1; j_call: TRBJ1-4; clone_size: once
cdr3_aa: CASRSPGLAGGDTQYF; cdr3_nt: TGTGCAAGTCGCTCACCCGGACTAGCGGGGGGGGATACGCAGTATTTT; d_call: NA; v_call: TRBV12-2; j_call: TRBJ2-3; clone_size: NA
cdr3_aa: CASSWTGEKLFF; cdr3_nt: TGTGCCAGCAGTTGGACAGGGGAGAAACTGTTTTTT; d_call: TRBD1; v_call: TRBV5-4; j_call: TRBJ1-4; clone_size: once
cdr3_aa: CASRGQGALRAFF; cdr3_nt: TGTGCCAGCAGGGGACAGGGGGCGCTTAGAGCTTTCTTT; d_call: TRBD1; v_call: TRBV27; j_call: TRBJ1-1; clone_size: NA
cdr3_aa: CASSWTSQDYGYTF; cdr3_nt: TGTGCCAGCAGTTGGACATCCCAGGACTATGGCTACACCTTC; d_call: NA; v_call: TRBV6-5; j_call: TRBJ1-2; clone_size: NA
cdr3_aa: CASSDTGQGHSDTQYF; cdr3_nt: TGTGCCAGCAGTGACACGGGACAGGGTCATTCTGATACGCAGTATTTT; d_call: TRBD1; v_call: TRBV7-9; j_call: TRBJ2-3; clone_size: NA